The 10 T cell receptor beta chains in this list originate from one sample, sequenced in a study of cytomegalovirus exposure and HLA in healthy donors. PCR employed 60 Vbeta and 13 Jbeta primers. Profiling relied on immunoSEQ multiplex PCR, and the TCRdb table lists in-frame clones only, not all of them. This table has over 95,000 clones, roughly 80% appearing once. Sequenced material: PBMCs. These receptors came from a female donor in good health and CMV-seronegative.

J is TRBJ2-7 and V is TRBV7-9; 8 bases are shared with TRBD1. The germline V gene has CDR1 SEHNR and CDR2 FQNEAQ (reference sequence). Trimming at V came to 5 bases and at J to 3 bases, leaving 9 bases not matched to a gene. The length of the CDR3 is 15 residues. CDR3 DNA: TGTGCCAGCAGCCATTACGGGACAGGTCTCTACGAGCAGTACTTC. The encoded protein is CASSHYGTGLYEQYF.

V gene TRBV4-1 combines with J gene TRBJ2-7; tentatively, D is TRBD1 (5 bases). V lost 1 base and J 3 bases, leaving 13 bases between the germline ends. CDR3 length: 15 amino acids. Germline values: CDR1 MGHRA, CDR2 YSYEKL. CDR3 amino acids: CASSQGSTDFYEQYF. CDR3 coding DNA: TGCGCCAGCAGCCAAGGATCGACAGATTTCTACGAGCAGTACTTC.

The chain carries TRBV2 and TRBJ2-1, with 10 bases that match TRBD1. CDR3 length: 12 amino acids. Germline CDR1 is SNHLY and CDR2 is FYNNEI. Trimming took 10 bases from V and 9 from J; bases not matched to a gene: 6. In nucleotides, the CDR3 is TGTGCCACCAAGACAGGGGGCCCTGAGCAGTTCTTC. This translates into CATKTGGPEQFF.

The V gene is TRBV9, the J gene TRBJ2-1; TRBD1 is a possible D gene (6 bases). CDR3 length: 15 residues. Germline values: CDR1 SGDLS, CDR2 YYNGEE. The ends were cut back, 3 bases at V and 13 bases at J, with 23 bases in the middle. This CDR3 is CASSDTGFMGELQFF. As DNA, the CDR3 is TGTGCCAGCAGCGACACAGGGTTTATGGGCGAGTTACAGTTCTTC.

This chain connects TRBV6-6 to TRBJ1-4; D perhaps matches TRBD1 (6 bases). This CDR3 region has 15 residues. V was cut by 7 bases and J by 7 bases, with 19 bases left in between. Germline V gene lookup returns CDR1 MNHNY and CDR2 SVGAGI (reference sequence). The CDR3 DNA follows: TGTGCCAGCACCCGGACGACAGGAGAAGGTGAAAAACTGTTTTTT. It yields the protein CASTRTTGEGEKLFF.

About this clone itself: The DNA is omitted, as the CDR3 cannot be located on it reliably, and the CDR3 follows TCRdb's listing. The chain links TRBV27 to TRBJ1-2. The germline gives CDR1 MNHEY, CDR2 SMNVEV (reference sequence). The CDR3 adds up to 14 amino acids, both ends counted. The CDR3: CASSFGGGNYGHTF.

J is TRBJ2-7 and V is TRBV5-1, with D maybe TRBD1 (5 bases). Germline values: CDR1 SGHRS, CDR2 YFSETQ. CDR3 size: 17 residues. The V and J ends lost 0 bases and 2 bases respectively, with 18 bases between them. The CDR3 DNA reads TGCGCCAGCAGCTTGGCCTCGATGGCAGGGAAAGCCTACGAGCAGTACTTC. It yields the protein CASSLASMAGKAYEQYF.

This clone appeared a single time. The gene calls are TRBV9 and TRBJ2-1, with D tentatively TRBD1 (6 bases). The CDR3 covers 13 residues. Deletions cut 5 bases from V and 10 bases from J, with 16 bases between. From germline, CDR1 is SGDLS and CDR2 YYNGEE. CDR3: CASSVGGTGEQFF. For the CDR3, the DNA is TGTGCCAGCAGTGTTGGGGGCACAGGGGAGCAGTTCTTC.

The CDR3 coding sequence is TGTGCCAGCAGCTTAGGACTCAGAACCGCGGCGGCTTTCTTT. This sequence encodes CASSLGLRTAAAFF. This chain links TRBV13 with TRBJ1-1; D remains ambiguous. Germline-derived CDR1 and CDR2 are PRHDT and FYEKMQ (reference sequence). CDR3 size: 14 residues. With 0 bases removed from V and 11 bases from J, the gap between germline ends came to 16 bases.

The chain carries TRBV2 and TRBJ2-1, with 12 nucleotides matching TRBD2. The CDR3 spans 16 residues. CDR1 is SNHLY and CDR2 is FYNNEI in the germline V gene. Losses at the gene ends were 5 bases for V and 15 bases for J; bases not matched to a gene: 17. The CDR3 DNA sequence: TGTGCCAGCAGTCCTGATCGACTAGCGGGGGCCCAGGGGCTGTTCTTC. The encoded protein is CASSPDRLAGAQGLFF.